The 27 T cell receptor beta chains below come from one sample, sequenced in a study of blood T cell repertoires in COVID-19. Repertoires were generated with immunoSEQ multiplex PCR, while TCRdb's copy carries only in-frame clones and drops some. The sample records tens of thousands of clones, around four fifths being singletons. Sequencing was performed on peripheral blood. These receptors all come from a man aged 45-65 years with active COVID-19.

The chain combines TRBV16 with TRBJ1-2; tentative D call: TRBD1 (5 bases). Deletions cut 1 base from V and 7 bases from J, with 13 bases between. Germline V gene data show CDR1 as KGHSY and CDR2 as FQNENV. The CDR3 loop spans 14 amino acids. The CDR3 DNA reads TGTGCCAGCAGCCAATGGAGGGGAGAATCTGGCTACACCTTC. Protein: CASSQWRGESGYTF.

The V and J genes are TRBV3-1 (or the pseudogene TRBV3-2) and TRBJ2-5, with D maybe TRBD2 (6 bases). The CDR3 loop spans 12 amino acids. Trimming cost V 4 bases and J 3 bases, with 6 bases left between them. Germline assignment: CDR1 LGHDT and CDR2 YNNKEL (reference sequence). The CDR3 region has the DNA TGTGCCAGCAGCCGGACTAAAGAGACCCAGTACTTC. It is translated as CASSRTKETQYF.

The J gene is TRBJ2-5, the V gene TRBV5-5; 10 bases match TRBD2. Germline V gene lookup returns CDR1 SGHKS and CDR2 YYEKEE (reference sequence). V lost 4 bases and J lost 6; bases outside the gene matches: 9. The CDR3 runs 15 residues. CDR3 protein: CASSHTSGDMKTQYF. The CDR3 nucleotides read TGTGCCAGCAGCCACACTAGCGGGGACATGAAGACCCAGTACTTC.

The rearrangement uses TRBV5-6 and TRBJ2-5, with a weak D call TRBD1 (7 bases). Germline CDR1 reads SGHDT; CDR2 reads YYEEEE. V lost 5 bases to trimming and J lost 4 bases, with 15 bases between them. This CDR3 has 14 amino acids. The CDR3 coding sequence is TGTGCCAGCAGACACAGGGGAGGAGGAGAGACCCAGTACTTC. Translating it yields CASRHRGGGETQYF.

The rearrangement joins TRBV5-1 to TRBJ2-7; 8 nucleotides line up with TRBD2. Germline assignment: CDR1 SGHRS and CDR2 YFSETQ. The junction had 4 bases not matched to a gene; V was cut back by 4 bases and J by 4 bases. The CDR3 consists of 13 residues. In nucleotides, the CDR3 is TGCGCCAGCAGCGTAGCGGGACGGTACGAGCAGTACTTC. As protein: CASSVAGRYEQYF.

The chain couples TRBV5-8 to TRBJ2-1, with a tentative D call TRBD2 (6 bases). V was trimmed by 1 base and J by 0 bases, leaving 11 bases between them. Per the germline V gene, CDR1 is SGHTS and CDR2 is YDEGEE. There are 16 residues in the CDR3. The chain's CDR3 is CASSLFVGGSYNEQFF. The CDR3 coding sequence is TGTGCCAGCAGCTTGTTTGTGGGAGGCTCCTACAATGAGCAGTTCTTC.

The CDR3 loop is CASSSGTGLMNTEAFF. The CDR3 DNA sequence: TGTGCCAGCAGCTCCGGGACAGGCCTAATGAACACTGAAGCTTTCTTT. This chain uses TRBV7-2 with TRBJ1-1; 8 bases match TRBD1. The CDR3 contains 16 residues. CDR1 SGHTA and CDR2 FQGNSA come from the germline V gene. The V gene end was trimmed by 4 bases and the J gene end by 0 bases; junction bases not matched to a gene: 7.

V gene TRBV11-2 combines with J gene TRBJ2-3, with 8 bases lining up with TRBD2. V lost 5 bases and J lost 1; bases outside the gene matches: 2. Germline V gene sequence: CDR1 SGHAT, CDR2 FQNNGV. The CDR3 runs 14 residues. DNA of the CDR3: TGTGCCAGCAGCCCCGGGAGGGGCACAGATACGCAGTATTTT. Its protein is CASSPGRGTDTQYF.

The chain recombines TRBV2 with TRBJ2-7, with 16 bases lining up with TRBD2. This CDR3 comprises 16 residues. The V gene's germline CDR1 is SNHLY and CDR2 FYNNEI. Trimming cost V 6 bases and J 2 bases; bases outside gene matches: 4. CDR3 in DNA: TGTGCCAGCAGACAGGGACTAGCGGGGGGGGCCTACGAGCAGTACTTC. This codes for CASRQGLAGGAYEQYF.

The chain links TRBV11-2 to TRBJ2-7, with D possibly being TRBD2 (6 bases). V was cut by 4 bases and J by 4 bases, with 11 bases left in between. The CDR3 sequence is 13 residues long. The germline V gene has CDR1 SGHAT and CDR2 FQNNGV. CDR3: CASSYGEAYEQYF. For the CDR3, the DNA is TGTGCCAGCAGCTACGGGGAGGCGTACGAGCAGTACTTC.

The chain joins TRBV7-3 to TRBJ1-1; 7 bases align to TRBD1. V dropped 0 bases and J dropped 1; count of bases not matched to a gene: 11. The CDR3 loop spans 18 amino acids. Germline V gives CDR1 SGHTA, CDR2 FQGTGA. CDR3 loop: CASSLTPPRGLQNTEAFF. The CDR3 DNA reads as TGTGCCAGCAGCTTAACGCCCCCGAGGGGGCTACAGAACACTGAAGCTTTCTTT. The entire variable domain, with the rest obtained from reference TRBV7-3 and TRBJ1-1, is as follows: GAGVSQTPSNKVTEKGKYVELRCDPISGHTALYWYRQSLGQGPEFLIYFQGTGAADDSGLPNDRFFAVRPEGSVSTLKIQRTERGDSAVYLCASSLTPPRGLQNTEAFFGQGTRLTVV.

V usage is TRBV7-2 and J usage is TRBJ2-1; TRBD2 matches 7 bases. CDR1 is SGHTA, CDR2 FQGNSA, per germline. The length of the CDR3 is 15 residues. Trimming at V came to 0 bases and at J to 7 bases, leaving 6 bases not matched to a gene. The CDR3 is CASSLALGRMNEQFF. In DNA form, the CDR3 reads TGTGCCAGCAGCTTAGCGCTCGGGAGGATGAATGAGCAGTTCTTC.

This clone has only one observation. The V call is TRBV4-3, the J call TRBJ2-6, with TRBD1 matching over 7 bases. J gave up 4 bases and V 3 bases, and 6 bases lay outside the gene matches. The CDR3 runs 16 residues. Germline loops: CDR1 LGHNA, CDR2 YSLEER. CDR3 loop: CASSQATGKGANVLTF. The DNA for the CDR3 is TGCGCCAGCAGCCAGGCGACAGGGAAAGGGGCCAACGTCCTGACTTTC.

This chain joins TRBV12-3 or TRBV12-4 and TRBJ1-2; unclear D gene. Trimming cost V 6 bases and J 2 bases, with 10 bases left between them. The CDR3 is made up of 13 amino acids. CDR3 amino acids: CASSLNRNYGYTF. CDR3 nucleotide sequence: TGTGCCAGCAGCTTGAACAGAAACTATGGCTACACCTTC.

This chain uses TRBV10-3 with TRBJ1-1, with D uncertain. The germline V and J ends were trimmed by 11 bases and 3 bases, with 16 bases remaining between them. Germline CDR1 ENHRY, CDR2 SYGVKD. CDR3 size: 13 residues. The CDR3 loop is CASQRQEDTEAFF. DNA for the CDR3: TGTGCCTCCCAACGTCAGGAGGACACTGAAGCTTTCTTT.

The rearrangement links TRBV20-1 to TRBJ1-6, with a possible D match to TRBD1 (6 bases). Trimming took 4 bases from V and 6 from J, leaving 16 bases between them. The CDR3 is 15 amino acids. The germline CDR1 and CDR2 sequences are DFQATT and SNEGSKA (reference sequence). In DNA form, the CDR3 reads TGCAGTGCTACTGACAGGCTGTCTCGTAATTCACCCCTCCACTTT. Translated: CSATDRLSRNSPLHF.

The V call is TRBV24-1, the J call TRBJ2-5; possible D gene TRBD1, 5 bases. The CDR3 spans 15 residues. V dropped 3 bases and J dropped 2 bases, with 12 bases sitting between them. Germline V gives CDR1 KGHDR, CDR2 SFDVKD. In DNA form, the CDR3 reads TGTGCCACCAGTGATGCGGACATAACGCAAGAGACCCAGTACTTC. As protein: CATSDADITQETQYF.

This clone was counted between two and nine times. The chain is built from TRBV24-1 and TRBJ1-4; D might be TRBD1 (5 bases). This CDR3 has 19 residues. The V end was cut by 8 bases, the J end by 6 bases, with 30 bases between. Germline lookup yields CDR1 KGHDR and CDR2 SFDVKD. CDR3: CATKGLLTPDRLFDEKLFF. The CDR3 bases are TGTGCCACCAAGGGACTGCTCACACCGGACCGACTTTTTGATGAAAAACTGTTTTTT.

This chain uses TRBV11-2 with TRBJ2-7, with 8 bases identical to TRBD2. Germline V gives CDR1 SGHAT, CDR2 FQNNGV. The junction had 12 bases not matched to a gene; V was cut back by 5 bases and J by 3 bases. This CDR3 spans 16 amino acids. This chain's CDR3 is CASSPSITSGLYEQYF. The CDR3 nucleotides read TGTGCCAGCAGCCCCTCTATTACTAGCGGCCTCTACGAGCAGTACTTC.

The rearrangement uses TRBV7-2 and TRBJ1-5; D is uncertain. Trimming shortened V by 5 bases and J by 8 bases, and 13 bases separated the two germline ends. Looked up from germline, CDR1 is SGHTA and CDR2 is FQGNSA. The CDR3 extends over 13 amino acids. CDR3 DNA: TGTGCCAGCAGCCCCCGGATCGGGGAGCCCCAGCATTTT. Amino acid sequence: CASSPRIGEPQHF.

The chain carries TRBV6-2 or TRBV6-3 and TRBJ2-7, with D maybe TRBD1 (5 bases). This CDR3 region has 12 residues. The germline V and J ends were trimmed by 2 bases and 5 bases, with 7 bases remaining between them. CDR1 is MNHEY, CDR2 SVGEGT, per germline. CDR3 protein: CASSYARDEQYF. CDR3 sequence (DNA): TGTGCCAGCAGTTACGCCAGGGACGAGCAGTACTTC.

CDR3 sequence: CASSLGVAGNTGELFF. Written as DNA, the CDR3 is TGTGCCAGCAGCTTGGGGGTAGCGGGGAACACCGGGGAGCTGTTTTTT. The chain has TRBV5-4 and TRBJ2-2; 7 positions agree with TRBD2. From germline, CDR1 is SGHNT and CDR2 YYREEE (reference sequence). The J segment lost 1 base and the V segment lost 0 bases, leaving 3 bases of the junction unmatched. The CDR3 is 16 amino acids.

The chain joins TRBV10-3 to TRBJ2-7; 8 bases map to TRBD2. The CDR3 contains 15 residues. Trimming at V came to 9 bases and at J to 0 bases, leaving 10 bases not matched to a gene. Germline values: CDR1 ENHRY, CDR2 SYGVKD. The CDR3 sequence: CAIHGESGSSYEQYF. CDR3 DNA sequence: TGTGCCATACACGGGGAGAGCGGGAGCTCCTACGAGCAGTACTTC.

For the CDR3, the DNA is TGTGCCAGCTCAAGTAGCGGGCTCAATGAGCAGTTCTTC. Translation gives CASSSSGLNEQFF. The chain employs TRBV18 and TRBJ2-1; 7 bases line up with TRBD2. With 5 bases clipped from V and 6 bases from J, the junction kept 4 bases outside the gene matches. CDR1 and CDR2 (germline): KGHSH, LQKENI. There are 13 residues in the CDR3.

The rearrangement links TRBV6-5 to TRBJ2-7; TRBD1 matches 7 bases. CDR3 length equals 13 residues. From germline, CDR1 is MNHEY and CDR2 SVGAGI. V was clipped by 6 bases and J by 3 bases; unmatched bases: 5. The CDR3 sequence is CASSPTGRYEQYF. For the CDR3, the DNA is TGTGCCAGCAGCCCGACAGGGCGCTACGAGCAGTACTTC.

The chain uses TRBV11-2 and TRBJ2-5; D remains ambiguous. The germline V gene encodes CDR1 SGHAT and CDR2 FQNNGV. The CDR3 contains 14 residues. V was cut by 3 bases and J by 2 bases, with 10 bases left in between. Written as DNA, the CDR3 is TGTGCCAGCAGCTTTCCCGGCGGTCAAGAGACCCAGTACTTC. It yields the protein CASSFPGGQETQYF.

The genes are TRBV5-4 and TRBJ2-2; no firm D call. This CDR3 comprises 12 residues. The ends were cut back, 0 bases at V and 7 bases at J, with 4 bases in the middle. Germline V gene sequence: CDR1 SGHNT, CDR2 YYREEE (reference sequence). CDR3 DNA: TGTGCCAGCAGCTTGGAATACGGGGAGCTGTTTTTT. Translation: CASSLEYGELFF. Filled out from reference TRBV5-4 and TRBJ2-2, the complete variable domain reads ETGVTQSPTHLIKTRGQQVTLRCSSQSGHNTVSWYQQALGQGPQFIFQYYREEENGRGNFPPRFSGLQFPNYSSELNVNALELDDSALYLCASSLEYGELFFGEGSRLTVL.